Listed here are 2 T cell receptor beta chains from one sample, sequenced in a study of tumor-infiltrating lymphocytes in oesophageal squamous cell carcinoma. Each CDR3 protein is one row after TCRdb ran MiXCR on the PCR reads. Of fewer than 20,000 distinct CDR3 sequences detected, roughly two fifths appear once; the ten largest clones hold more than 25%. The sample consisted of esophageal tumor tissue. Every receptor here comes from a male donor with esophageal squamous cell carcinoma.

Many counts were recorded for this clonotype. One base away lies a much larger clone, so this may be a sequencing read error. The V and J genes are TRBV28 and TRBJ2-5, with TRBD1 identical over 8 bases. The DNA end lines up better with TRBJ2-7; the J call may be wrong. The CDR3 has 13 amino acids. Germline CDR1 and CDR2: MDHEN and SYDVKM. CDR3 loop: CASGTGETYEQYF. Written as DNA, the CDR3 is TGTGCCAGCGGGACAGGTGAAACCTACGAGCAGTACTTC.

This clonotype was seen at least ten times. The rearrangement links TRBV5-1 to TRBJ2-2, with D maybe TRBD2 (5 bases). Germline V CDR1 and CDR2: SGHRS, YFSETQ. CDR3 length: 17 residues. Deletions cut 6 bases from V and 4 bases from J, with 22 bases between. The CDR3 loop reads CASKDEEAKRTTGELFF. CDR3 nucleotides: TGCGCCAGCAAAGACGAGGAGGCTAAGAGAACCACCGGGGAGCTGTTTTTT. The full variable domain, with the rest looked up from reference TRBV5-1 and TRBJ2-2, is KAGVTQTPRYLIKTRGQQVTLSCSPISGHRSVSWYQQTPGQGLQFLFEYFSETQRNKGNFPGRFSGRQFSNSRSEMNVSTLELGDSALYLCASKDEEAKRTTGELFFGEGSRLTVL.